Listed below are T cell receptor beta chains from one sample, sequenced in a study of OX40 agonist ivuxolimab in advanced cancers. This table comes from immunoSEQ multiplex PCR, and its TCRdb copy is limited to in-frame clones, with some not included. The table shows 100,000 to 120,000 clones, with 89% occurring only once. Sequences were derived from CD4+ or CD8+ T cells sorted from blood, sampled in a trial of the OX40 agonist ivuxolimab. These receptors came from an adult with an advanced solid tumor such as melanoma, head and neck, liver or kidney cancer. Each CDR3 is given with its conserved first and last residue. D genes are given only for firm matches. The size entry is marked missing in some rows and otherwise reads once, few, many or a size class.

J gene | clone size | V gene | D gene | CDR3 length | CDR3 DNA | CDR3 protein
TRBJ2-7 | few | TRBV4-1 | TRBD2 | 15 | TGCGCCAGCAGCTTCGGGACTACTGAGGACTACGAGCAGTACTTC | CASSFGTTEDYEQYF
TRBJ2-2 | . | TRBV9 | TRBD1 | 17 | TGTGCCAGCAGCGTGGGATCGGGACAGGTCTTCACCGGGGAGCTGTTTTTT | CASSVGSGQVFTGELFF
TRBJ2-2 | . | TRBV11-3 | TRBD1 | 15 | TGTGCCAGCAGCCTGCGACAGGGCAGCACCGGGGAGCTGTTTTTT | CASSLRQGSTGELFF
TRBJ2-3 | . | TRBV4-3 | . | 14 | TGCGCCAGCAGCCAGACCGGCCGCACAGATACGCAGTATTTT | CASSQTGRTDTQYF
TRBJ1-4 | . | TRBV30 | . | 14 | TGTGCCTGGAACGTGGGGGCAACTAATGAAAAACTGTTTTTT | CAWNVGATNEKLFF
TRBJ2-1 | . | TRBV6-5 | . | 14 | TGTGCCAGCAGTTACTCACAGCAGAGCAATGAGCAGTTCTTC | CASSYSQQSNEQFF
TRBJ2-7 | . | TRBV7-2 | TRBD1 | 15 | TGTGCCAGCAGCTCCACCGGGACAGAGCCCTACGAGCAGTACTTC | CASSSTGTEPYEQYF
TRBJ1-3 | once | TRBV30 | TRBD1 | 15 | TGTGCCTGGAACAGGGGGCTGAATTCGGGAAACACCATATATTTT | CAWNRGLNSGNTIYF
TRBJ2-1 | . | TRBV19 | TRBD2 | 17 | TGTGCCAGTAGTTCCAGCGGGGGGGCCGGCTCCTACAATGAGCAGTTCTTC | CASSSSGGAGSYNEQFF
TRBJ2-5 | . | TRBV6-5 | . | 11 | TGTGCCAGCAAAGGCCAAGAGACCCAGTACTTC | CASKGQETQYF
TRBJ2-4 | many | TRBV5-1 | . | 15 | TGCGCCAGCAGCCGAGCCGGGAGTGCCAAAAACATTCAGTACTTC | CASSRAGSAKNIQYF
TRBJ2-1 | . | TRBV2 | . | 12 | TGTGCCAGCAGGGATTCAACCAATGAGCAGTTCTTC | CASRDSTNEQFF
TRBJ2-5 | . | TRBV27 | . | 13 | TGTGCCAGCAGTGCGCGAGGGGCGGAGACCCAGTACTTC | CASSARGAETQYF
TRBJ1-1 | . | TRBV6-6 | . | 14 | TGTGCCAGCAGTACCCTCCTCACAGGGACTGAAGCTTTCTTT | CASSTLLTGTEAFF
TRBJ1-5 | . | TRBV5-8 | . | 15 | TGTGCCAGCAGCCCCTCGCAGTATAGCAATCAGCCCCAGCATTTT | CASSPSQYSNQPQHF
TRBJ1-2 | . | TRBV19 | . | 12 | TGTGCCAGTAGTATAGACAAGTGGGGCTACACCTTC | CASSIDKWGYTF
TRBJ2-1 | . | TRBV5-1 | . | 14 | TGCGCCAGCAGCATAATAGCGGAGCACAATGAGCAGTTCTTC | CASSIIAEHNEQFF
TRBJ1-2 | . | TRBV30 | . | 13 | TGTGCCTGGAGTGTAGAGTCGGGTCGGAGCTACACCTTC | CAWSVESGRSYTF
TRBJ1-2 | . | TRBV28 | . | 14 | TGTGCCAGCAGTTCGTCGGGAGTTTTTAGTGGCTACACCTTC | CASSSSGVFSGYTF
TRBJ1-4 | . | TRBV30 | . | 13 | TGTGCCTGGGACAGGTCAGGTGGGGAAAAACTGTTTTTT | CAWDRSGGEKLFF
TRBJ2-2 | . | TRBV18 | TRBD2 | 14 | TGTGCCAGCTCACCGAGGACTAGCGGGGGGGAGCTGTTTTTT | CASSPRTSGGELFF
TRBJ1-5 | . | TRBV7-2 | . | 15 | TGTGCCAGCAGCTTCAGGGTCTATAGCAATCAGCCCCAGCATTTT | CASSFRVYSNQPQHF
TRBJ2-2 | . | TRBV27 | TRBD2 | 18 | TGTGCCAGCAGTTTAAGGGGACTAGCGGGAGAGGGCACCGGGGAGCTGTTTTTT | CASSLRGLAGEGTGELFF
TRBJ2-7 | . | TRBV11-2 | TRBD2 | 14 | TGTGCCAGCAGCTTGGGGACTAGCGGGGGTATGCAGTACTTC | CASSLGTSGGMQYF
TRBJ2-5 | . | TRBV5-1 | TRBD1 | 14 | TGCGCCAGCAGCAAAGGGACAGGGTCTTGGGAGCAGTACTTC | CASSKGTGSWEQYF
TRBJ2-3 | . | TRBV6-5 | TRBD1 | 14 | TGTGCCAGCAGCAAAGAGGGGGCTGAAGATACGCAGTATTTT | CASSKEGAEDTQYF
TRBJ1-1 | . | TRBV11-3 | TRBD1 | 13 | TGTGCCAGCAGCTTAGCAGGGGACAGTGAAGCTTTCTTT | CASSLAGDSEAFF
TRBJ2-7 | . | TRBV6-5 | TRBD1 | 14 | TGTGCCAGCAGCTACGACAGGGACAGGGGCGAGCAGTACTTC | CASSYDRDRGEQYF
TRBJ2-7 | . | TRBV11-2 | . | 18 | TGTGCCAGCAGCATCACGATTTTTCGGACCGTTAGCTCCTACGAGCAGTACTTC | CASSITIFRTVSSYEQYF
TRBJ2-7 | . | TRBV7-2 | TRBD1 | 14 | TGTGCCAGCAGCTTACTCGGACAGGACTACGAGCAGTACTTC | CASSLLGQDYEQYF
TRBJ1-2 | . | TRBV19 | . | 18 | TGTGCCAGTAGTATGCCCGCGGCCGACAGAGAACCTAACTATGGCTACACCTTC | CASSMPAADREPNYGYTF